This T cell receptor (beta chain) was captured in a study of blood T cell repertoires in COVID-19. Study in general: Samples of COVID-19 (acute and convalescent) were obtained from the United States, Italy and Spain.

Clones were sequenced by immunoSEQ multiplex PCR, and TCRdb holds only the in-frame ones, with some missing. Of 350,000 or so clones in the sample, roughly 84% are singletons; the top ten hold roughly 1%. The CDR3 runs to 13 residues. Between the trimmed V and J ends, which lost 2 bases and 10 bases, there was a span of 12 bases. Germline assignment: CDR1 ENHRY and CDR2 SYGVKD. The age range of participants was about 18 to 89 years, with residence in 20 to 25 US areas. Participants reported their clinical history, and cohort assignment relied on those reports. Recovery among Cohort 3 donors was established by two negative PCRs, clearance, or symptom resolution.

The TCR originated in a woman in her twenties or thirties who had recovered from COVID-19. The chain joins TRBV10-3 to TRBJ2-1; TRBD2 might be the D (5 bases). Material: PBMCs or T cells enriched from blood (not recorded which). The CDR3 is CAISESSSGEQFF. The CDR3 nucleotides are TGTGCCATCAGTGAGAGTAGCTCGGGGGAGCAGTTCTTC.